The following is a T cell receptor beta chain sequence with its context. It lacks a known antigen. One base away there is no much larger clone; base qualities are not given. Genomic DNA was isolated from the sorted cells so that the TCRbeta CDR3 region could be sequenced. TCRbeta CDR3 regions were sequenced using the immunoSEQ Assay. TCRdb retrieved this table from immuneACCESS and kept in-frame rearrangements only. Not all clones are present; in checked studies, unresolved V genes account for under half, and no reason is known for the remainder. In all, the sample holds about 80,000 clones, and about 88% of those were seen once. The ten largest clones represent 13% of the sample. The data were taken from a study of OX40 agonist ivuxolimab in advanced cancers. Regarding the complete study: The costimulatory receptor OX40 (CD134) was targeted by ivuxolimab, a fully human IgG2 agonistic monoclonal antibody. Intravenous ivuxolimab was administered to patients every 2 weeks at six dose levels: 0.01, 0.1, 0.3, 1.5, 3 and 10 mg/kg. The monotherapy dose-escalation portion (N of about 50 patients) of the phase I ivuxolimab trial is reported in the paper. In the dose-escalation cohort, about four fifths of patients were male, and the mean age was approximately 60 years with a range of roughly 23 to 79. Partial responses occurred in three dose-escalation patients: two with cutaneous melanoma and one with hepatocellular carcinoma. Prior anti-PD-1, anti-PD-L1 or anti-CTLA-4 therapy was permitted, and checkpoint inhibitors had been received by 30% to 40% of dose-escalation patients. Of the roughly 50 dose-escalation patients, hepatocellular carcinoma was present in 19, melanoma in around 15, renal cell carcinoma in 9 and head and neck cancer in 9. The purpose of peripheral TCRbeta sequencing was to test whether ivuxolimab changed TCR sequence diversity and led to clonal T-cell expansion.

Patients with autoimmune disease history or receiving systemic immunosuppression were excluded from the trial. Peripheral blood for TCR sequencing was collected from all dose cohorts at baseline, on cycle 4 day 1, and on cycle 7 day 1. The samples were drawn from a first-in-human, open-label, multicenter phase I dose-escalation trial of ivuxolimab. Adults with locally advanced or metastatic melanoma, renal cell carcinoma, hepatocellular carcinoma or head and neck squamous cell carcinoma were enrolled in the trial. CD4+ and CD8+ T cells were sorted separately from peripheral blood before TCR sequencing. From its cysteine to its phenylalanine, the CDR3 spans 15 amino acids. Only the CDR3 DNA stays, 45 bases, in frame from base 1. Trimming takes 5 bases from V and 6 bases from J, and the germline ends sit 20 bases apart. CDR1 and CDR2, looked up from the germline V gene (reference sequence), are SEHNR and FQNEAQ.

Results and caveats for the whole study, not just this receptor: Low levels of normalized T-cell clonal expansion were also seen in some patients who did not respond. After ivuxolimab, more expanded clones were found on average in CD8+ T cells than in CD4+ T cells. The antigen specificity of the peripheral T cells that underwent clonal expansion was not determined. At doses of 0.1 to 3.0 mg/kg, clonal expansion of both CD4+ and CD8+ T cells in blood was seen between baseline and week 6. In the 0.1-3.0 mg/kg groups, partial responders were among the patients with the lowest normalized peripheral clonal expansion, particularly in CD8+ T cells.

The starting material was CD4+ or CD8+ T cells sorted from blood, obtained in a trial of the OX40 agonist ivuxolimab. The chain uses TRBV7-9 and TRBJ2-7; TRBD1 could be the D gene, as 7 bases match. This clonotype was obtained from an adult with an advanced solid tumor such as melanoma, head and neck, liver or kidney cancer. The CDR3 region reads CASSPGAQGGSEQYF. The DNA sequence is TGTGCCAGCAGCCCGGGCGCCCAGGGGGGCAGCGAGCAGTACTTC.